This T cell receptor beta chain was profiled in a study of T cell changes during pregnancy in multiple sclerosis (dated by TCRdb to the late 2010s). Looking at the study overall: The study looked at changes in the T cell repertoire across pregnancy in women with multiple sclerosis.

Based on the germline V gene, the CDR1 and CDR2 sequences are MNHEY and SVGAGI. V is reduced by 0 bases and J by 4 bases, leaving a spacing of 13 bases between them. Its CDR3 holds 15 amino acids, cysteine through phenylalanine. Only the CDR3 portion is preserved as DNA: 45 bases, with reading frame beginning at the first base. A word on this clone: Its antigen is not yet known. There are no base qualities to consult, and no much larger clone falls within one base.

Library construction relied on the immunoSEQ multiplex PCR assay. TCRdb provides this immuneACCESS table in a form limited to in-frame rearrangements. Some clones are lacking; in checked studies, under half of them reflect an unresolved V gene, and why the rest are absent is not known. A total of 55,000 to 85,000 clones appear in this sample, 80% to 95% of them only once. Less than 2% of the sample lies in the top ten. Recombination joined TRBV6-5 with TRBJ2-7; possibly the D gene is TRBD2, per 5 matching bases. The source is a female donor with multiple sclerosis, enrolled in a pregnancy study. The specimen was peripheral blood, collected in the second trimester of pregnancy. The CDR3 amino acid sequence is: CASSYSFAGWYEQYF. The DNA sequence reads TGTGCCAGCAGTTACTCGTTTGCGGGTTGGTACGAGCAGTACTTC.